This TCR beta chain was profiled in a study of CD8+CD57+ T cells in acquired aplastic anemia. Germline V lookup: CDR1 DFQATT, CDR2 SNEGSKA (reference sequence). V lost 0 bases and J 3 bases, leaving 9 bases between the germline ends. The CDR3 spans 14 residues. All patients picked for sequencing had shown, by flow cytometry, an expansion of CD8+CD57+ cells. Genomic DNA acted as the template from which TCR beta VDJ combination and CDR3 sequence profiling were carried out. One entry per CDR3 protein, called by TCRdb with MiXCR from the reads. Of roughly 220,000 distinct CDR3 sequences listed, approximately 60% are singletons.

This sequence was found in a human donor with aplastic anemia. Specimen: sorted CD4+, CD8+, or CD8+CD57+ T cells (not recorded which) from PBMCs. The chain couples TRBV20-1 to TRBJ2-1; D gene unclear. The CDR3, as DNA: TGCAGTGCTAGAGATAAGACGGTCTACAATGAGCAGTTCTTC. Translated, it gives CSARDKTVYNEQFF.